This T cell receptor (beta chain) was profiled in a study of CD8 T cells in ankylosing spondylitis (dated by TCRdb to about 2017). Context from the whole study: The study profiled T cell receptor beta repertoires in healthy donors and ankylosing spondylitis patients to find disease-linked TCR variants. The full study cohort was made up of over 20 ankylosing spondylitis patients and over 90 healthy donors. Peripheral blood was sampled, and synovial fluid was additionally collected from ankylosing spondylitis patients.

Regarding this clonotype: No antigen is known for it. Base qualities are not provided; no much larger clone lies one nucleotide away.

The data were produced on an Illumina HiSeq 2500. TCR beta libraries were prepared by quantitative 5'-RACE with molecular barcodes. In the source study's methods: A new computational method, built on a probabilistic model of VDJ rearrangement, was used to identify disease-linked TCR variants. The raw public data were reprocessed by TCRdb itself: fastp quality trimming at Q25, MiXCR clonotype calling, in-frame beta chains only. Every distinct CDR3 protein forms one entry, paired with its most common genes and DNA. TCRdb's processing, not the authors' own work, is the source of the V and J calls. The sample table contains about 330,000 distinct CDR3 sequences; only one count was recorded for 6.5% to 10% of them. The biggest ten clones account for 13% to 15% of the sample. Study-level results and caveats: In peripheral blood, the disease-linked clones were found at relatively low frequencies and had a CD8+ phenotype. A TCR beta motif made up of several highly homologous amino acid variants appeared to be characteristic of blood from ankylosing spondylitis patients. Some of the motif variants had been reported before in the synovial fluid and blood of reactive arthritis patients, a finding that suggests common disease-initiation mechanisms. Significant enrichment of the disease-linked clones was reported in matched synovial fluid samples from ankylosing spondylitis patients.

CDR1 and CDR2, looked up from the germline V gene (reference sequence), are DFQATT and SNEGSKA. V is cut back by 3 bases and J by 7 bases, with 7 bases in the junction unmatched. The CDR3 goes from the cysteine to the phenylalanine over 15 residues. Only CDR3 DNA remains: 45 bases, in frame from the first base. The TCR sequence derives from a male donor with ankylosing spondylitis. The source material was blood, either unsorted or a sorted T cell fraction (not recorded which). The chain is encoded by TRBV20-1 joined to TRBJ2-1, with 12 bases in between that match TRBD2. The DNA sequence is as follows: TGCAGTGCTAGGATCCTAGCGGGAGGGCTTAATGAGCAGTTCTTC. Its protein product is CSARILAGGLNEQFF.